The present TCR beta chain was sequenced within a study of T cell repertoires in cytomegalovirus infection. About the research overall: Indications of both CMV infection and matching HLA type were provided by public TCR beta signatures.

Overall study findings and caveats: Ex vivo responses were dominated by HLA-C-restricted CMV-specific TCR beta clonotypes.

V gave up 3 bases and J gave up 3 bases, with 19 bases separating them. The CDR3 has 17 residues. The V gene's germline CDR1 is MNHNY and CDR2 SVGAGI (reference sequence). About this clonotype itself: The antigen remains undetermined.

From the reads, TCRdb called clonotypes with MiXCR, one entry per CDR3 protein. Among about 740,000 distinct CDR3 sequences listed, about a third were seen once. The source material was PBMCs. The V and J genes are TRBV6-6 and TRBJ2-3; D perhaps matches TRBD1 (7 bases). This sequence was found in a human donor in good health (CMV status not recorded). Some clones in this sample may be carry-over from other donors' samples. The DNA of the CDR3 is TGTGCCAGCAGTTATCGTGGGACAGTTGGGAGGACAGATACGCAGTATTTT. This gives the protein CASSYRGTVGRTDTQYF.